This T cell receptor beta chain was identified in a study of blood T cell repertoires in COVID-19. In the authors' workflow: Reference gene primers were amplified, and this amplification served to estimate nucleated cell counts. TCRdb's table, derived via immunoSEQ multiplex PCR, lists solely in-frame clones and lacks some. V, J and clone size are taken as reported in that table, and D and trimming were inferred from the DNA itself. The sample consists of roughly 70,000 clones, 84% of them appearing once. Germline V gene data show CDR1 as MNHEY and CDR2 as SVGEGT. Deletions cut 3 bases from V and 3 bases from J, with 9 bases between. This CDR3 region has 13 residues.

The chain has TRBV6-2 or TRBV6-3 and TRBJ2-7; D gene ambiguous. Material: peripheral blood. This TCR came from a woman between 55 and 75 years old with acute or convalescent COVID-19. The CDR3 loop reads CASSYSLRYEQYF. CDR3 DNA sequence: TGTGCCAGCAGTTATTCTCTTCGCTACGAGCAGTACTTC.